This TCR beta chain is drawn from a study of glioma-infiltrating T cells listed by TCRdb under 2016. Turning to the overall study: Low-grade gliomas were WHO grade II oligodendrogliomas or astrocytomas, and glioblastomas were WHO grade IV tumors sampled at initial rather than recurrent diagnosis. Blood libraries targeted about 4- to 10-fold sequencing coverage of around 950,000 peripheral T cells. TCR alpha- and beta-chain repertoires were sequenced from glioma tissue, non-neoplastic brain tissue and matched peripheral blood mononuclear cells. To measure divergence between tissue and blood T-cell populations, each tissue-infiltrating repertoire was compared with the peripheral blood repertoire of the same patient. Three low-grade glioma patients, roughly 8 primary glioblastoma patients, and three non-glioma patients who contributed non-neoplastic brain tissue made up the paired cohort. Glioma patients received dexamethasone for six or fewer days before surgery.

Study-wide findings and limitations: VJ-independent divergence between tissue and blood was below expectation in non-neoplastic patients but above expectation in all gliomas, especially low-grade gliomas. Only a very small number of CDR3 sequences turned up in both tissue and blood, a result put down to high CDR3 diversity combined with limited sampling. Patients with low tissue-blood divergence were marked by a signature set of shared blood CDR3 motifs, and this signature set was depleted in highly divergent patients. The group comparisons were based on small numbers of patients: three non-neoplastic, three low-grade glioma and roughly eight glioblastoma patients.

Immediately after resection, surgical brain or tumor specimens were cryofrozen in liquid nitrogen, with peripheral blood cells collected concurrently. On this clonotype itself: Its antigen is unknown. Base qualities are missing; no much larger clone stands one base away.

TCR alpha and beta CDR3 regions were amplified with the iRepertoire nested amplicon-rescue multiplex PCR (arm-PCR) platform from RNA. The input for one-step reverse transcription and amplification was roughly 85-400 ng of either tissue mRNA or PBMC total RNA. Following bead purification, Illumina adapters were added through a secondary multiplex PCR, and the libraries were then gel-purified between 200 and 400 bp. Demultiplexing relied on internal 6-nucleotide barcodes carried by the libraries. Sequencing of the libraries was done on an Illumina MiSeq using 2x220 or 2x250 nucleotide paired-end reads. In the original analysis: Paired reads were merged using FLASH 1.2.11 and were aligned to the GRCh37 human genome using BWA-MEM, after which TRA and TRB reads were extracted. V and J assignment used an IMGT-derived reference of cassette sequences and CDR3 motifs that included pseudogenes. Three-frame translation of reads was performed, and productive CDR3s were defined as those with a C...FGXG motif and no stop codons. Clonotypes were defined as unique combinations of V-J cassette pair and CDR3 amino acid sequence. Filtering of reads was based on Hamming distance, with the threshold set by the sequence error rate of each sample in mapped regions. Using fastp at Q25 and MiXCR, TCRdb reprocessed the public reads and kept productive beta chains. Each record represents a unique CDR3 protein, reported with the most common genes and DNA among its rows. The V and J calls were not made by the authors but by TCRdb's processing. Across this sample there are a few hundred thousand distinct CDR3 sequences, with 35% to 45% seen only once. The ten most abundant clones make up around 12% of the sample.

As encoded in the germline V gene, CDR1 is SGHDT while CDR2 is YYEEEE. The CDR3, cysteine through phenylalanine, is 15 amino acids long. This entry keeps only the CDR3 DNA: 45 bases, framed from base 1. Trimming costs V 0 bases and J 3 bases, and their ends lie 13 bases apart. The TCR was taken from a human donor with low-grade glioma or glioblastoma, undergoing nonglioma brain surgery, or in good health (not recorded which). Recombination connected TRBV5-6 to TRBJ2-7, and TRBD2 may be the D gene, going by 7 matching bases. The sample was glioma tissue, nonneoplastic brain tissue, or PBMCs (not recorded which). The CDR3 sequence is CASSLGGGEHYEQYF. The nucleotides are TGTGCCAGCAGCTTGGGGGGGGGCGAGCACTACGAGCAGTACTTC.